These 9 T cell receptor beta chains were all obtained from the same sample, sequenced in a study of blood T cell repertoires in COVID-19. Sequenced by immunoSEQ multiplex PCR; TCRdb stores in-frame clones only, minus some. Here the sample spans approximately 170,000 clones, about 84% being singletons. Sequenced sample: PBMCs or T cells enriched from blood (not recorded which). The source of these receptors is a man aged 50 to 59 who had recovered from COVID-19.

This chain uses TRBV10-3 with TRBJ1-1; TRBD1 might be the D (5 bases). The CDR3 length is 14 residues. Trimming took off 6 bases at V and 1 base at J, with 12 bases between the two ends. The germline V gene has CDR1 ENHRY and CDR2 SYGVKD. The CDR3 coding sequence is TGTGCCATCAGGGGCAGGGAGGGGAACACTGAAGCTTTCTTT. Its translation is CAIRGREGNTEAFF.

The rearrangement joins TRBV3-1 (or the pseudogene TRBV3-2) to TRBJ2-1; TRBD1 matches at 7 bases. Looked up from germline, CDR1 is LGHDT and CDR2 is YNNKEL (reference sequence). CDR3 size: 16 residues. V shed 5 bases, J shed 0 bases, and the junction held 7 bases outside the gene matches. CDR3 loop: CASSSKTGRSYNEQFF. Here the CDR3 DNA reads TGTGCCAGCAGCTCGAAGACAGGGCGCTCCTACAATGAGCAGTTCTTC.

This clone came up once. The chain uses TRBV10-3 and TRBJ2-5; 14 nucleotides align to TRBD2. V was pared by 6 bases and J by 9 bases, with 9 bases of the junction left unmatched. Germline loops: CDR1 ENHRY, CDR2 SYGVKD. This CDR3 spans 15 amino acids. CDR3 in DNA: TGTGCCATCAGAACGACTAGCGGGGGGGACGGGGCCCAGTACTTC. It encodes CAIRTTSGGDGAQYF.

In this sample, this clone turned up once. The chain recombines TRBV6-1 with TRBJ1-5, with unresolved D. With 6 bases removed from V and 4 bases from J, the gap between germline ends came to 7 bases. Germline CDR1 and CDR2: MNHNS and SASEGT. The CDR3 sequence is 12 residues long. DNA of the CDR3: TGTGCCAGCAGCCCCCCGAATCAGCCCCAGCATTTT. Residues: CASSPPNQPQHF.

This sequence joins TRBV27 and TRBJ1-5; TRBD1 matches 8 bases. Germline loops: CDR1 MNHEY, CDR2 SMNVEV (reference sequence). The CDR3 is made up of 15 amino acids. V was clipped by 4 bases and J by 6 bases; unmatched bases: 8. CDR3 DNA: TGTGCCAGCAGTTCGGACAGGGTGTTAGGTCAGCCCCAGCATTTT. It yields the protein CASSSDRVLGQPQHF.

The V and J genes are TRBV27 and TRBJ1-5, with 7 bases aligning to TRBD1. Trimming at V came to 1 base and at J to 4 bases, leaving 13 bases not matched to a gene. Germline loops: CDR1 MNHEY, CDR2 SMNVEV (reference sequence). The CDR3 is 18 amino acids. Written as DNA, the CDR3 is TGTGCCAGCAGTTTATATGTCAGGGGGGCAACGGAGAATCAGCCCCAGCATTTT. Residues: CASSLYVRGATENQPQHF.

V is TRBV6-6 and J is TRBJ1-3; no clear D. Germline CDR1 and CDR2: MNHNY and SVGAGI (reference sequence). This CDR3 contains 15 residues. Trimming removed 5 bases at V and 0 bases at J, with 11 bases between. The CDR3, as DNA: TGTGCCAGCAGTAACCAACTAGTCTCTGGAAACACCATATATTTT. Amino acids: CASSNQLVSGNTIYF.

J is TRBJ1-2 and V is TRBV19, with D maybe TRBD1 (6 bases). The CDR3 covers 16 residues. V lost 9 bases and J lost 7, with 27 bases in between. Germline loops: CDR1 LNHDA, CDR2 SQIVND (reference sequence). The CDR3 sequence is CASKPGYRARGFGYTF. The CDR3 nucleotides are TGTGCCAGCAAACCGGGGTACAGGGCGCGGGGGTTTGGCTACACCTTC.

This sequence joins TRBV4-2 and TRBJ2-2; no reliable D call. The CDR3 has 14 residues. V lost 0 bases, J lost 6 bases, and 8 bases lay in between. CDR1 LGHNA and CDR2 YNFKEQ come from the germline V gene. CDR3 sequence reads: CASSQDRSAGELFF. The CDR3 DNA is TGTGCCAGCAGCCAAGATAGAAGCGCCGGGGAGCTGTTTTTT.